This T cell receptor beta chain was captured in a study of cytomegalovirus exposure and HLA in healthy donors (dated 2017 in TCRdb). About the investigation overall: A later analysis indicated that the 90 to 150 validation repertoires were generated on the platform also employed for the approximately 670 repertoires of the first cohort. The study aimed to test whether cataloging public T cell receptors could reveal signatures of past pathogen exposure. Along with the approximately 700-subject first cohort, a separate validation cohort of around 110 different subjects was used. To predict cytomegalovirus infection status, the study combined high-throughput TCR immunosequencing, statistical association of individual TCRs with disease status, and machine learning.

Separate from the roughly 700-subject first cohort, the validation cohort of more than 90 subjects was the group to which the donors belonged. Here is what the overall study found, with its caveats: While some public TCRs were present in many individuals, most TCR sequences turned up only very rarely across donors. The authors suggested that the approach could potentially be generalized to other disease states and immunological phenotypes. In vitro tests confirmed that a few of the cytomegalovirus-associated TCR beta chains recognize cytomegalovirus antigens. The validation cohort had no HLA typing available for a later analysis, so co-occurrence within that cohort was assessed over all 130 or so repertoires. The study listed 164 TCR beta chains as associated with cytomegalovirus. Subsequent analysis determined that TCRs grouped into clusters in the first cohort also showed a tendency toward co-occurrence across the 120 or so validation repertoires, and approximately 94% of cluster scores exceeded 0. The classifier was reported to diagnose cytomegalovirus status with high specificity and sensitivity in both the original cohort and the validation cohort.

Concerning this clone: Its binding antigen is unknown. The record has no base qualities; no much larger clone is one base away.

CDR1 MNHEY and CDR2 SVGAGI were looked up in the germline V gene. V lost 6 bases and J lost 0 bases, and the count of bases not matched to a germline gene is 4. The CDR3 measures 15 amino acids from cysteine to phenylalanine. Just CDR3 DNA is preserved here, 45 bases in frame from base 1. The library relied on the immunoSEQ multiplex PCR assay. The paper's processing steps were these. A statistical classification framework was built to diagnose cytomegalovirus status from the catalog of TCR beta chain sequences. The clones in this table, taken by TCRdb from immuneACCESS, are in-frame only. Not every clone is retained; where verified, under half of the shortfall comes from an unresolved V gene, and the cause of the rest is unknown. V, J and clone size were drawn from that table, and D and trimming were deduced from the DNA. Counted in this sample were some 140,000 clones; around 88% of them appeared once. Of the sample, 20% to 25% is held by the ten largest clones.

Material: PBMCs. This receptor chain uses TRBV6-5 and TRBJ2-3; TRBD2 aligns with 9 central bases. The TCR was taken from a man between 18 and 35 years old in good health and CMV-seropositive. The bases are TGTGCCAGCAGATTAGCGGGGGATAGCACAGATACGCAGTATTTT. Translated, this is CASRLAGDSTDTQYF.